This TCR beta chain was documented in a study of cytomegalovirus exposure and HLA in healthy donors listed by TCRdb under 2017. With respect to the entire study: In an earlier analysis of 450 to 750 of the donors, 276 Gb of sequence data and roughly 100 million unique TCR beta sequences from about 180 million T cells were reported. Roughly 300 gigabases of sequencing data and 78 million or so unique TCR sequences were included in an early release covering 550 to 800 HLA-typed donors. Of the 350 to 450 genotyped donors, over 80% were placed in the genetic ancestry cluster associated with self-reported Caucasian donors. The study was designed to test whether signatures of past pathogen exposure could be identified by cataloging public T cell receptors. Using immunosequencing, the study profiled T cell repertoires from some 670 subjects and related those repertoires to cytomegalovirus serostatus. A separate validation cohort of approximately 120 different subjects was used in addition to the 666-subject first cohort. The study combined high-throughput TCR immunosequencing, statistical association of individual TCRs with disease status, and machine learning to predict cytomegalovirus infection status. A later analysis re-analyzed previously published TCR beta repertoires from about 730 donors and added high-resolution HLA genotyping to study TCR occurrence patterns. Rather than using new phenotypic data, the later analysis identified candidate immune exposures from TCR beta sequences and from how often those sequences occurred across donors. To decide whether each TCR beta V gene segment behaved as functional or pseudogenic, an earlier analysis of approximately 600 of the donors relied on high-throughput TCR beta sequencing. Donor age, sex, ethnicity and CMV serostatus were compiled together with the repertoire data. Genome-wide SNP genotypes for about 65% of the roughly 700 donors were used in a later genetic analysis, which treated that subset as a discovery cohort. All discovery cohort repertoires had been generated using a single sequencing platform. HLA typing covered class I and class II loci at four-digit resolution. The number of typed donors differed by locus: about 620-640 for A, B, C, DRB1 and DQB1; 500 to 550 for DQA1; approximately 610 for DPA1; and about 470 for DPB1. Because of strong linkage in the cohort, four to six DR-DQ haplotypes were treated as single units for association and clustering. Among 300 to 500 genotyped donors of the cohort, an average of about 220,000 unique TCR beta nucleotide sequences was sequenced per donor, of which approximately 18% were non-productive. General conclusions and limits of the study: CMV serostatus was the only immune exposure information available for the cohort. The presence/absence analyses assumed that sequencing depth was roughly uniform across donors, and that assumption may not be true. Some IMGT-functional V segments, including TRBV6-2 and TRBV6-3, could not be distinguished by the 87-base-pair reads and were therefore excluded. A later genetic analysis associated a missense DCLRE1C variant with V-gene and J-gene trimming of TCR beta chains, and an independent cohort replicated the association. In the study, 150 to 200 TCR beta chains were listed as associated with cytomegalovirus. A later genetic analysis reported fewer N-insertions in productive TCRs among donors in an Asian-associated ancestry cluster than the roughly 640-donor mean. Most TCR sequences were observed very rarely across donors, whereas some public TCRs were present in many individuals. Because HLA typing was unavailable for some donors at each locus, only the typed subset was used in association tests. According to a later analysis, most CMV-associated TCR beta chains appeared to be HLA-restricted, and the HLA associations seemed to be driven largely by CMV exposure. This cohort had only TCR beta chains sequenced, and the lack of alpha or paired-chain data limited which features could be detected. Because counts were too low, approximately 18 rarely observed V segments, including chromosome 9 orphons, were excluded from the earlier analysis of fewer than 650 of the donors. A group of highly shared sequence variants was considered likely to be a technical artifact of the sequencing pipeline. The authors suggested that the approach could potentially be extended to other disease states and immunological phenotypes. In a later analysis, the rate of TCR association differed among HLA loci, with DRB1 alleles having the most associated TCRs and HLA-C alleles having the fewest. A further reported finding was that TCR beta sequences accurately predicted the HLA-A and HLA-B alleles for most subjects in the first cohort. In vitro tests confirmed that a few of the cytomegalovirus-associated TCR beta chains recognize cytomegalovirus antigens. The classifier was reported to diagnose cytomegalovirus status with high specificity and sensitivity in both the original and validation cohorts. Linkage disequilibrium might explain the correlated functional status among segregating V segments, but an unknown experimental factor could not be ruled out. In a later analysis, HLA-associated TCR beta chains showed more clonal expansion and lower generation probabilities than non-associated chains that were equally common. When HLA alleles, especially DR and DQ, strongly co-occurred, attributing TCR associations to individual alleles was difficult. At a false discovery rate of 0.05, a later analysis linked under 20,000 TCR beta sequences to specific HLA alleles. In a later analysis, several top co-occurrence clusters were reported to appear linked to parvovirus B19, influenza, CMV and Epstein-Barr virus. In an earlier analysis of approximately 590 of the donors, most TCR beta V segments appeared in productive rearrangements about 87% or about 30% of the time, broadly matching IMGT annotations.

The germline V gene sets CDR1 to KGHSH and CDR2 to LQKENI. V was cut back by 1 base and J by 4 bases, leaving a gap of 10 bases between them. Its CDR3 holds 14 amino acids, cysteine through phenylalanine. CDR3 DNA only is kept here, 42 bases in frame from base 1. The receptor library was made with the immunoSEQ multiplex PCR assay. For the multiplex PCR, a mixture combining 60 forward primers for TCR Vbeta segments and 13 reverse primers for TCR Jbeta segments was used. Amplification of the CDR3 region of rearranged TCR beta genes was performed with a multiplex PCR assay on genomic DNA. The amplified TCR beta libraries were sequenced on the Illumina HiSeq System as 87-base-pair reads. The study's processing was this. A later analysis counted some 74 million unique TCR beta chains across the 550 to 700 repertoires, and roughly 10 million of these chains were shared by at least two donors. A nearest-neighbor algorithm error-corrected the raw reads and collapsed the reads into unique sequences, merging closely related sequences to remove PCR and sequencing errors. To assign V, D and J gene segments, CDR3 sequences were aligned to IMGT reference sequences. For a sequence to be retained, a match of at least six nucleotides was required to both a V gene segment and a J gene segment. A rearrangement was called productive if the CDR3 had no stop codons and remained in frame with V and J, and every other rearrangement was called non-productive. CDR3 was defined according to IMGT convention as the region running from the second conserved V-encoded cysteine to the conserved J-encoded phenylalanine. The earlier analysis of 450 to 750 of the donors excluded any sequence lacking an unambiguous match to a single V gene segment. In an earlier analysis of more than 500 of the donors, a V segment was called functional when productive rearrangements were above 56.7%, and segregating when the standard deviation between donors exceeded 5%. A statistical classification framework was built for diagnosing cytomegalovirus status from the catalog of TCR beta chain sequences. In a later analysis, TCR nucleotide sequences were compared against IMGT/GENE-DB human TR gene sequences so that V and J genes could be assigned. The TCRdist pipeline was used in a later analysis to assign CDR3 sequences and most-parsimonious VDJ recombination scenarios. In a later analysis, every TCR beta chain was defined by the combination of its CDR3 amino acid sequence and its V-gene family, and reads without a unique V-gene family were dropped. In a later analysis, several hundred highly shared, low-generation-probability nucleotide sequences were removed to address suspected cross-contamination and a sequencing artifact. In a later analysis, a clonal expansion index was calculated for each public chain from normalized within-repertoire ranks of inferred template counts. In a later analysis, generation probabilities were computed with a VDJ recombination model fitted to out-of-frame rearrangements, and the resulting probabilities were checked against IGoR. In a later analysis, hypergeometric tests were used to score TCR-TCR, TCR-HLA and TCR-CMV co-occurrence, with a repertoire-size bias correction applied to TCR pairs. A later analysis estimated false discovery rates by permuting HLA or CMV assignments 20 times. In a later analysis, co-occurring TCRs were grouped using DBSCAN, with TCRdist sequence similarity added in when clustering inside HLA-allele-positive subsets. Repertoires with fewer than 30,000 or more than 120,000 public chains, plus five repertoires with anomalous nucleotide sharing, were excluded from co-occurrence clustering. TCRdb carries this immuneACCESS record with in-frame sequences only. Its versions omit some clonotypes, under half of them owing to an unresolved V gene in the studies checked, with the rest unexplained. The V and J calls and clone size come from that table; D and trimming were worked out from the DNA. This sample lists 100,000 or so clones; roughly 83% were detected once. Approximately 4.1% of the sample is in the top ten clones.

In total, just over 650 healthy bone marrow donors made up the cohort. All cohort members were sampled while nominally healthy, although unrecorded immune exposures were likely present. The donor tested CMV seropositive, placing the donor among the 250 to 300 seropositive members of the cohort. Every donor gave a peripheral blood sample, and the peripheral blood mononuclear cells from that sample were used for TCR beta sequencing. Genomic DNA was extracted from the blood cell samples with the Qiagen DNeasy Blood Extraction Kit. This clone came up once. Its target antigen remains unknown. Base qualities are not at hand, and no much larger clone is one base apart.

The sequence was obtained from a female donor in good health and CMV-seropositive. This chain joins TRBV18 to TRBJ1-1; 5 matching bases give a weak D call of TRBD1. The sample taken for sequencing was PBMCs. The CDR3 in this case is CASSPLAQGTEAFF. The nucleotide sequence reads TGTGCCAGCTCACCACTCGCGCAGGGCACTGAAGCTTTCTTT. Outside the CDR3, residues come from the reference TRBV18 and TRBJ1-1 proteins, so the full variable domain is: NAGVMQNPRHLVRRRGQEARLRCSPMKGHSHVYWYRQLPEEGLKFMVYLQKENIIDESGMPKERFSAEFPKEGPSILRIQQVVRGDSAAYFCASSPLAQGTEAFFGQGTRLTVV.